This entry lists 2 T cell receptor beta chains sequenced from one sample in a study of blood T cell repertoires in COVID-19. The table came from immunoSEQ multiplex PCR; TCRdb's copy has only in-frame clones and leaves some out. Of about 520,000 clones in the sample, 80% to 90% were seen once. Sequencing was performed on peripheral blood. These receptors came from a human donor in a cohort sampled during active COVID-19.

This chain links TRBV29-1 with TRBJ1-1, with D uncertain. V lost 1 base to trimming and J lost 11 bases, with 14 bases between them. This CDR3 spans 12 amino acids. CDR1 is SQVTM and CDR2 is ANQGSEA in the germline V gene. CDR3 residues: CSVEGQKRGAFF. The CDR3 region has the DNA TGCAGCGTTGAAGGGCAAAAACGAGGGGCTTTCTTT.

The chain links TRBV19 to TRBJ1-5; 7 bases align to TRBD1. This CDR3 spans 16 amino acids. With V trimmed by 7 bases and J by 3 bases, 12 bases remained unmatched. Germline CDR1 and CDR2: LNHDA and SQIVND (reference sequence). Written as DNA, the CDR3 is TGTGCCAGTAACGTACGGGACAGATTACTCAATCAGCCCCAGCATTTT. Residues: CASNVRDRLLNQPQHF.